A selection of T cell receptor beta chains follows, all from one sample in a study of siplizumab effects on memory and regulatory T cells. Clones were read by immunoSEQ multiplex PCR, and TCRdb kept only the in-frame ones, dropping some. The sample includes some 100,000 clones, more than 85% seen only once; the top ten take 6.5%. The sample was CD8+ T cells sorted from blood. These receptors were collected from a human donor in good health. Each CDR3 is given with its conserved first and last residue. The D gene is left open where the match is weak. Where a row states a size, it is once, few, many or the class of an expanded clone; other rows omit it.

V gene	D gene	clone size	J gene	CDR3 protein	CDR3 DNA
TRBV13	TRBD2	NA	TRBJ2-1	CASSKTSGSFNEQFF	TGTGCCAGCAGCAAGACTAGCGGGAGTTTCAATGAGCAGTTCTTC
TRBV2	NA	NA	TRBJ2-3	CASTRDRYSGEDTQYF	TGTGCCAGCACTCGGGACCGCTACTCTGGGGAAGATACGCAGTATTTT
TRBV29-1	NA	few	TRBJ1-3	CSVERQNSGNTIYF	TGCAGCGTTGAGAGACAAAACTCTGGAAACACCATATATTTT
TRBV27	NA	NA	TRBJ2-2	CASSLFGGSAGELFF	TGTGCCAGCAGTTTATTTGGGGGCTCGGCCGGGGAGCTGTTTTTT
TRBV6-5	NA	NA	TRBJ2-5	CASSYVGNPQETQYF	TGTGCCAGCAGTTACGTAGGGAACCCGCAAGAGACCCAGTACTTC
TRBV30	TRBD1	NA	TRBJ1-4	CACPLGQGYEKLFF	TGTGCCTGCCCACTGGGACAGGGTTATGAAAAACTGTTTTTT
TRBV27	NA	NA	TRBJ2-7	CASMGRPSYEQYF	TGTGCCAGCATGGGCCGCCCCTCCTACGAGCAGTACTTC
TRBV7-9	TRBD2	NA	TRBJ2-3	CASSQGLAGDTQYF	TGTGCCAGCAGCCAAGGACTAGCGGGAGATACGCAGTATTTT
TRBV27	NA	NA	TRBJ2-1	CASSLYSYNEQFF	TGTGCCAGCAGTTTGTATAGTTACAATGAGCAGTTCTTC
TRBV10-3	NA	NA	TRBJ1-2	CATYDGGGAYTF	TGTGCCACTTACGACGGGGGGGGTGCCTACACCTTC
TRBV6-1	NA	once	TRBJ2-3	CASSEDVELVVDIDTQYF	TGTGCCAGCAGTGAAGATGTAGAATTGGTCGTTGATATAGATACGCAGTATTTT
TRBV6-1	TRBD1	NA	TRBJ2-1	CASSVGTDYNEQFF	TGTGCCAGCAGTGTTGGGACAGATTACAATGAGCAGTTCTTC
TRBV4-1	TRBD2	NA	TRBJ2-5	CASSQASGQETQYF	TGCGCCAGCAGCCAAGCTAGCGGCCAAGAGACCCAGTACTTC
TRBV9	TRBD2	once	TRBJ2-5	CASSDELAGQETQYF	TGTGCCAGCAGCGATGAGCTAGCGGGGCAAGAGACCCAGTACTTC
TRBV4-1	TRBD2	NA	TRBJ2-1	CASSQPGLANNEQFF	TGCGCCAGCAGCCAACCCGGACTAGCGAACAATGAGCAGTTCTTC
TRBV25-1	TRBD1	once	TRBJ1-1	CASSQGAGTEAFF	TGTGCCAGCAGCCAGGGGGCCGGGACTGAAGCTTTCTTT
TRBV13	NA	NA	TRBJ2-4	CASSLGRQVAKNIQYF	TGTGCCAGCAGCTTAGGACGACAGGTAGCCAAAAACATTCAGTACTTC
TRBV9	TRBD2	NA	TRBJ2-3	CASSAAGTTTDTQYF	TGTGCCAGCAGCGCTGCCGGGACTACCACAGATACGCAGTATTTT
TRBV4-2	TRBD2	NA	TRBJ2-5	CASSQTWVAGGIETQYF	TGTGCCAGCAGCCAAACATGGGTAGCGGGAGGAATAGAGACCCAGTACTTC
TRBV27	NA	NA	TRBJ2-3	CASSAGTPDTQYF	TGTGCCAGCAGTGCCGGGACCCCAGATACGCAGTATTTT
TRBV19	TRBD1	NA	TRBJ2-7	CASGRDRDSYEQYF	TGTGCCAGTGGCCGGGACAGAGACTCCTACGAGCAGTACTTC
TRBV6-6	NA	once	TRBJ2-7	CASSYGQGGEQYF	TGTGCCAGCAGTTACGGCCAGGGTGGCGAGCAGTACTTC
TRBV4-1	TRBD1	NA	TRBJ2-7	CASSPGQEVPYEQYF	TGCGCCAGCAGCCCCGGACAGGAGGTTCCCTACGAGCAGTACTTC
TRBV9	TRBD2	once	TRBJ2-1	CASSERLAGGENEQFF	TGTGCCAGCAGCGAGCGACTAGCGGGAGGTGAAAATGAGCAGTTCTTC
TRBV13	TRBD2	NA	TRBJ2-1	CASSLWLAGGNEQFF	TGTGCCAGCAGCTTATGGCTAGCGGGAGGCAATGAGCAGTTCTTC
TRBV30	TRBD1	NA	TRBJ1-1	CAWSVGQGETEAFF	TGTGCCTGGAGTGTAGGACAGGGAGAAACTGAAGCTTTCTTT
TRBV19	NA	NA	TRBJ2-7	CASSSENSYEQYF	TGTGCCAGTAGTTCAGAGAACTCCTACGAGCAGTACTTC
TRBV19	TRBD2	once	TRBJ2-1	CASSILREGGEQFF	TGTGCCAGTAGTATTTTAAGGGAGGGCGGTGAGCAGTTCTTC
TRBV4-3	TRBD2	NA	TRBJ2-2	CASSPGLAGGGTGELFF	TGCGCCAGCAGCCCCGGACTAGCGGGAGGAGGGACCGGGGAGCTGTTTTTT
TRBV4-2	NA	few	TRBJ1-5	CASSQGEGQPQHF	TGTGCCAGCAGCCAAGGGGAGGGGCAGCCCCAGCATTTT
TRBV7-9	NA	NA	TRBJ2-5	CASSPLLGQGRPETQYF	TGTGCCAGCAGCCCCTTGCTCGGGCAGGGTCGTCCAGAGACCCAGTACTTC
TRBV9	TRBD2	NA	TRBJ2-1	CASSVSGGIINEQFF	TGTGCCAGCAGCGTAAGCGGGGGCATTATCAATGAGCAGTTCTTC
TRBV9	NA	NA	TRBJ1-1	CASSVGPGATEAFF	TGTGCCAGCAGCGTAGGGCCAGGGGCCACTGAAGCTTTCTTT
TRBV7-9	NA	NA	TRBJ1-1	CASSLVAGARAFF	TGTGCCAGCAGCTTAGTGGCGGGGGCCCGAGCTTTCTTT
TRBV7-3	NA	once	TRBJ1-1	CASSLTTYTEAFF	TGTGCCAGCAGCTTAACAACCTACACTGAAGCTTTCTTT
TRBV4-2	NA	NA	TRBJ1-5	CASSQGGGEPQHF	TGTGCCAGCAGCCAAGGCGGGGGGGAGCCCCAGCATTTT
TRBV5-6	TRBD1	NA	TRBJ1-6	CASSLTGGSNSPLHF	TGTGCCAGCAGCTTGACAGGGGGCAGCAATTCACCCCTCCACTTT
TRBV19	TRBD1	NA	TRBJ2-7	CASSTGQGPYEQYF	TGTGCCAGTAGTACGGGACAGGGGCCCTACGAGCAGTACTTC
TRBV29-1	NA	NA	TRBJ1-5	CSVGGIGSNQPQHF	TGCAGCGTTGGAGGGATTGGTAGCAATCAGCCCCAGCATTTT
TRBV28	NA	few	TRBJ1-5	CASSLQDSWQPQHF	TGTGCCAGCAGTTTACAGGACTCTTGGCAGCCCCAGCATTTT
TRBV19	TRBD1	NA	TRBJ1-2	CASSQGDYGYTF	TGTGCCAGTAGCCAGGGGGACTATGGCTACACCTTC
TRBV6-5	NA	NA	TRBJ2-7	CASSNDPGFFDEQYF	TGTGCCAGCAGTAACGACCCGGGATTCTTCGATGAGCAGTACTTC
TRBV9	NA	NA	TRBJ2-3	CASTPSILTDTQYF	TGTGCCAGCACCCCGTCAATCCTCACAGATACGCAGTATTTT
TRBV4-3	TRBD2	NA	TRBJ2-1	CASSQDRASGTGYEQFF	TGCGCCAGCAGCCAAGATCGGGCTAGCGGGACGGGCTATGAGCAGTTCTTC
TRBV15	TRBD1	NA	TRBJ1-1	CATSPHKGTGDTEAFF	TGTGCCACCAGCCCCCATAAGGGGACAGGGGACACTGAAGCTTTCTTT
TRBV11-3	TRBD2	NA	TRBJ2-2	CASSFPTSGTGNTGELFF	TGTGCCAGCAGCTTCCCGACTAGCGGGACTGGGAACACCGGGGAGCTGTTTTTT
TRBV6-1	NA	NA	TRBJ1-1	CASSEEGRLNTEAFF	TGTGCCAGCAGTGAAGAGGGCAGGCTGAACACTGAAGCTTTCTTT
TRBV4-1	TRBD1	NA	TRBJ2-7	CASSQVPTGGLIYYEQYF	TGCGCCAGCAGCCAAGTCCCGACAGGGGGCTTGATCTACTACGAGCAGTACTTC
TRBV4-3	TRBD2	NA	TRBJ2-1	CASSQDRSGVYNEQFF	TGCGCCAGCAGCCAAGATCGTAGCGGGGTCTACAATGAGCAGTTCTTC
TRBV7-9	NA	NA	TRBJ1-2	CASSLGVEGHGYGYTF	TGTGCCAGCAGCTTAGGTGTCGAGGGGCACGGCTATGGCTACACCTTC
TRBV7-7	NA	once	TRBJ2-5	CASSLDSSAGETQYF	TGTGCTAGCAGCTTAGATTCCAGTGCCGGGGAGACCCAGTACTTC
TRBV6-5	NA	NA	TRBJ1-2	CASSYSRSHYGYTF	TGTGCCAGCAGTTATTCCCGCAGCCACTATGGCTACACCTTC
TRBV27	NA	NA	TRBJ2-1	CASSPGTTNNEQFF	TGTGCCAGCAGTCCCGGGACCACCAACAATGAGCAGTTCTTC